This T cell receptor beta chain was sequenced in a study of human T cells and chemical hapten exposure. Whole-study context: Patients had diphenylcyclopropenone applied to the scalp weekly throughout the approximately 22-week study. A patient group, mainly female, showed alopecia areata, totalis or universalis.

The study's library attached unique molecular identifiers to single cDNA molecules. TCRdb independently ran MiXCR on the RACE reads; one entry per CDR3 protein. The profile covers more than 80,000 distinct CDR3 sequences, with 7.5% to 9.5% appearing a single time and 1.5% to 1.8% taken by the ten largest. This clonotype was recorded a few times. As for time point: patch test 1, 2 weeks after DPC sensitization. Treatment described: therapeutic diphenylcyclopropenone sensitization with weekly scalp DPC. Prior to each patch test being applied, blood was drawn. The clonotype was recovered from a woman between 25 and 40 years old with alopecia areata. Some clones in this sample may be carry-over from other donors' samples. The source was whole blood, collected in connection with sensitization to the hapten diphenylcyclopropenone (DPC).

The CDR3 bases are TGTGCCAGTAGTATATCCAGGGGAGGTGAGCAGTACTTC. Protein sequence: CASSISRGGEQYF. The chain joins TRBV19 to TRBJ2-7; D possibly uses TRBD1 or TRBD2 (6 bases each). CDR3 size: 13 residues. CDR1 and CDR2 (germline): LNHDA, SQIVND (reference sequence). V was cut by 2 bases and J by 7 bases, with 12 bases left in between.